A selection of T cell receptor beta chains follows, all from one sample in a study of regulatory T cells in long-lasting Graves disease. TCRdb re-called the multiplex PCR reads through MiXCR, storing one row per CDR3 protein. The sample includes hundreds of thousands of distinct CDR3 sequences, 16% of them seen just once. Another study also made use of these data, one on T cells in Graves' hyperthyroidism and ophthalmopathy.

The starting material was peripheral blood mononuclear cells (PBMCs), obtained at new diagnosis, from a patient treated with antithyroid drugs. The receptor source for this set is a woman aged 25 to 39 with Graves disease. The CDR3 runs from the conserved cysteine through the conserved F or W. A D gene is named only where the DNA matches it firmly. Size is stated for part of the rows, as once, few or many counts, or as a class when the clone is expanded.

j_call: TRBJ1-4
clone_size: many
d_call: .
v_call: TRBV29-1
cdr3_aa: CSAAPQGGSEKLFF
cdr3_nt: TGCAGCGCGGCCCCACAGGGAGGTAGTGAAAAACTGTTTTTT

j_call: TRBJ2-1
clone_size: few
d_call: .
v_call: TRBV2
cdr3_aa: CASSESSPSGAYNEQFF
cdr3_nt: TGTGCCAGCAGTGAAAGCTCCCCGAGTGGGGCCTACAATGAGCAGTTCTTC

j_call: TRBJ1-1
clone_size: .
d_call: TRBD1
v_call: TRBV29-1
cdr3_aa: CGVERQGDTEAFF
cdr3_nt: TGCGGCGTTGAGCGACAGGGAGACACTGAAGCTTTCTTT

j_call: TRBJ2-3
clone_size: .
d_call: .
v_call: TRBV27
cdr3_aa: CASRDASTDTQYF
cdr3_nt: TGTGCCAGCCGGGACGCGAGCACAGATACGCAGTATTTT

j_call: TRBJ1-1
clone_size: many
d_call: .
v_call: TRBV27
cdr3_aa: CASTRPGLGTEAFF
cdr3_nt: TGTGCCAGCACCCGACCAGGGCTAGGCACTGAAGCTTTCTTT

j_call: TRBJ2-4
clone_size: .
d_call: TRBD2
v_call: TRBV19
cdr3_aa: CASSILAGGFIAKNIQYF
cdr3_nt: TGTGCCAGTAGTATTCTAGCGGGAGGGTTTATAGCCAAAAACATTCAGTACTTC

j_call: TRBJ2-7
clone_size: many
d_call: .
v_call: TRBV7-8
cdr3_aa: CASSLGGAGQNLYEQYF
cdr3_nt: TGTGCCAGCAGCTTAGGTGGAGCAGGACAAAACCTCTACGAGCAGTACTTC

j_call: TRBJ1-2
clone_size: many
d_call: .
v_call: TRBV29-1
cdr3_aa: CSVEEARARHHYGYTF
cdr3_nt: TGCAGCGTTGAAGAGGCTCGGGCCCGACACCACTATGGCTACACCTTC

j_call: TRBJ2-3
clone_size: many
d_call: .
v_call: TRBV7-2
cdr3_aa: CASSLPPPRVDTQYF
cdr3_nt: TGTGCCAGCAGCCTCCCCCCCCCCAGGGTCGATACGCAGTATTTT

j_call: TRBJ1-1
clone_size: .
d_call: TRBD1
v_call: TRBV6-1
cdr3_aa: CASTLDRATEAFF
cdr3_nt: TGTGCCAGCACCCTCGACAGGGCCACTGAAGCTTTCTTT

j_call: TRBJ1-5
clone_size: many
d_call: .
v_call: TRBV3-1
cdr3_aa: CASSLRLTSNQPQHF
cdr3_nt: TGTGCCAGCAGTCTCCGACTGACTAGCAATCAGCCCCAGCATTTT

j_call: TRBJ2-7
clone_size: .
d_call: .
v_call: TRBV4-2
cdr3_aa: CASSQELSRFSTYEQYF
cdr3_nt: TGTGCCAGCAGCCAAGAGTTATCTAGGTTTTCGACCTACGAGCAGTACTTC

j_call: TRBJ2-7
clone_size: few
d_call: .
v_call: TRBV5-1
cdr3_aa: CASSGQGRSLSYEQYF
cdr3_nt: TGCGCCAGCAGCGGTCAAGGAAGAAGTCTCTCCTACGAGCAGTACTTC

j_call: TRBJ2-2
clone_size: many
d_call: TRBD2
v_call: TRBV24-1
cdr3_aa: CATSEGAGLNTGELFF
cdr3_nt: TGTGCCACCAGTGAAGGAGCGGGACTAAACACCGGGGAGCTGTTTTTT

j_call: TRBJ2-5
clone_size: .
d_call: TRBD1
v_call: TRBV29-1
cdr3_aa: CSVDKTGGKTQYF
cdr3_nt: TGCAGCGTGGACAAGACAGGGGGAAAGACCCAGTACTTC

j_call: TRBJ2-2
clone_size: many
d_call: .
v_call: TRBV11-2
cdr3_aa: CASIKSGLTGELFF
cdr3_nt: TGTGCCAGCATCAAAAGTGGGCTCACCGGGGAGCTGTTTTTT

j_call: TRBJ2-7
clone_size: .
d_call: .
v_call: TRBV7-2
cdr3_aa: CASSHGWEQYF
cdr3_nt: TGTGCCAGCAGCCATGGTTGGGAGCAGTACTTC

j_call: TRBJ1-5
clone_size: many
d_call: .
v_call: TRBV12-3/TRBV12-4
cdr3_aa: CASSALGNQPQHF
cdr3_nt: TGTGCCAGCAGTGCTCTGGGGAATCAGCCCCAGCATTTT

j_call: TRBJ2-1
clone_size: .
d_call: TRBD2
v_call: TRBV20-1
cdr3_aa: CSALAGGPYNEQFF
cdr3_nt: TGCAGTGCTTTAGCGGGAGGGCCCTACAATGAGCAGTTCTTC

j_call: TRBJ1-2
clone_size: many
d_call: .
v_call: TRBV2
cdr3_aa: CASSEIRASAYGYTF
cdr3_nt: TGTGCCAGCAGTGAGATAAGGGCCAGCGCGTATGGCTACACCTTC

j_call: TRBJ2-2
clone_size: many
d_call: .
v_call: TRBV6-1
cdr3_aa: CASTSHSNGAGGELFF
cdr3_nt: TGTGCCAGCACCTCACACTCCAACGGGGCGGGCGGGGAGCTGTTTTTT

j_call: TRBJ1-1
clone_size: many
d_call: .
v_call: TRBV28
cdr3_aa: CASSLIQGSDTEAFF
cdr3_nt: TGTGCCAGCAGTTTGATACAGGGTTCTGACACTGAAGCTTTCTTT

j_call: TRBJ2-2
clone_size: .
d_call: .
v_call: TRBV20-1
cdr3_aa: CSAEGRPGELFF
cdr3_nt: TGCAGTGCTGAGGGTCGTCCCGGGGAGCTGTTTTTT

j_call: TRBJ2-7
clone_size: .
d_call: TRBD2
v_call: TRBV6-1
cdr3_aa: CASSEGLVYYEQYF
cdr3_nt: TGTGCCAGCAGTGAGGGACTAGTGTACTACGAGCAGTACTTC

j_call: TRBJ2-3
clone_size: .
d_call: .
v_call: TRBV7-3
cdr3_aa: CASSSRGGGTDTQYF
cdr3_nt: TGTGCCAGCAGCTCTAGGGGGGGTGGAACAGATACGCAGTATTTT

j_call: TRBJ2-7
clone_size: many
d_call: .
v_call: TRBV12-3/TRBV12-4
cdr3_aa: CASSLEEGAGYEQYF
cdr3_nt: TGTGCCAGCAGTTTAGAGGAGGGAGCGGGCTACGAGCAGTACTTC

j_call: TRBJ1-6
clone_size: few
d_call: TRBD1
v_call: TRBV19
cdr3_aa: CASSITGGNNSPLHF
cdr3_nt: TGTGCCAGTAGTATCACAGGGGGAAATAATTCACCCCTCCACTTT

j_call: TRBJ2-3
clone_size: few
d_call: TRBD1
v_call: TRBV5-4
cdr3_aa: CASSADRVGPDTQYF
cdr3_nt: TGTGCCAGCAGCGCCGACAGGGTTGGTCCAGATACGCAGTATTTT

j_call: TRBJ2-1
clone_size: many
d_call: .
v_call: TRBV5-1
cdr3_aa: CASSFGQSNEQFF
cdr3_nt: TGCGCCAGCAGCTTCGGGCAGAGCAATGAGCAGTTCTTC

j_call: TRBJ1-1
clone_size: .
d_call: TRBD1
v_call: TRBV12-3/TRBV12-4
cdr3_aa: CASSIQGPYTEAFF
cdr3_nt: TGTGCCAGCTCGATACAGGGGCCCTACACTGAAGCTTTCTTT

j_call: TRBJ1-1
clone_size: many
d_call: .
v_call: TRBV7-8
cdr3_aa: CASTHGDIPNTEAFF
cdr3_nt: TGTGCCAGCACTCACGGGGACATCCCGAACACTGAAGCTTTCTTT

j_call: TRBJ2-2
clone_size: few
d_call: TRBD2
v_call: TRBV20-1
cdr3_aa: CSAAVFSGRANTGELFF
cdr3_nt: TGCAGTGCTGCGGTATTCAGCGGGAGGGCGAACACCGGGGAGCTGTTTTTT

j_call: TRBJ2-7
clone_size: few
d_call: .
v_call: TRBV7-9
cdr3_aa: CASSLWRSYEQYF
cdr3_nt: TGTGCCAGCAGCTTGTGGAGGTCCTACGAGCAGTACTTC

j_call: TRBJ2-7
clone_size: few
d_call: .
v_call: TRBV18
cdr3_aa: CASSTKQGRNEQYF
cdr3_nt: TGTGCCAGCTCAACTAAACAGGGGAGGAACGAGCAGTACTTC

j_call: TRBJ2-3
clone_size: .
d_call: .
v_call: TRBV6-2/TRBV6-3
cdr3_aa: CASSYSTERAQVLSDTQYF
cdr3_nt: TGTGCCAGCAGTTACTCGACCGAAAGGGCACAGGTTTTATCAGATACGCAGTATTTT

j_call: TRBJ1-5
clone_size: .
d_call: .
v_call: TRBV2
cdr3_aa: CASSANRDNQPQHF
cdr3_nt: TGTGCCAGCAGTGCTAACAGGGACAATCAGCCCCAGCATTTT

j_call: TRBJ2-3
clone_size: .
d_call: .
v_call: TRBV6-1
cdr3_aa: CASSKWTSTDTQYF
cdr3_nt: TGTGCCAGCAGTAAATGGACCAGCACAGATACGCAGTATTTT

j_call: TRBJ2-4
clone_size: .
d_call: .
v_call: TRBV6-2/TRBV6-3
cdr3_aa: CASSAQSGGIQYF
cdr3_nt: TGTGCCAGCAGTGCCCAATCCGGGGGCATTCAGTACTTC

j_call: TRBJ1-2
clone_size: many
d_call: .
v_call: TRBV29-1
cdr3_aa: CSVAAYASLYGYTF
cdr3_nt: TGCAGCGTGGCGGCCTACGCGTCTCTCTATGGCTACACCTTC

j_call: TRBJ2-3
clone_size: .
d_call: TRBD2
v_call: TRBV7-3
cdr3_aa: CASSLTASGGSSTDTQYF
cdr3_nt: TGTGCCAGCAGCTTAACTGCTAGCGGGGGGTCTAGCACAGATACGCAGTATTTT

j_call: TRBJ2-7
clone_size: .
d_call: TRBD1
v_call: TRBV4-2
cdr3_aa: CASSQGPGTGFHEQYF
cdr3_nt: TGTGCCAGCAGCCAAGGCCCCGGGACAGGATTCCACGAGCAGTACTTC

j_call: TRBJ2-2
clone_size: once
d_call: .
v_call: TRBV4-2
cdr3_aa: CASSQDGDRATGELFF
cdr3_nt: TGTGCCAGCAGCCAAGATGGCGACAGAGCAACCGGGGAGCTGTTTTTT

j_call: TRBJ2-1
clone_size: many
d_call: TRBD2
v_call: TRBV20-1
cdr3_aa: CSATGLAGLEQFF
cdr3_nt: TGCAGTGCGACGGGACTAGCGGGGCTTGAGCAGTTCTTC

j_call: TRBJ1-1
clone_size: few
d_call: .
v_call: TRBV18
cdr3_aa: CASSPQEGDTEAFF
cdr3_nt: TGTGCCAGCTCACCACAGGAGGGGGACACTGAAGCTTTCTTT

j_call: TRBJ2-7
clone_size: .
d_call: TRBD1
v_call: TRBV7-2
cdr3_aa: CASSFLDGMVGGVAYEQYF
cdr3_nt: TGTGCCAGCAGCTTTCTCGATGGAATGGTAGGGGGCGTCGCCTACGAGCAGTACTTC

j_call: TRBJ1-4
clone_size: .
d_call: .
v_call: TRBV28
cdr3_aa: CASKGTRGGKLFF
cdr3_nt: TGTGCCAGCAAGGGGACCCGAGGGGGAAAACTGTTTTTT

j_call: TRBJ2-1
clone_size: many
d_call: TRBD2
v_call: TRBV7-3
cdr3_aa: CASSASGTTNEQFF
cdr3_nt: TGTGCCAGCAGCGCCTCCGGGACTACCAATGAGCAGTTCTTC

j_call: TRBJ2-3
clone_size: few
d_call: TRBD2
v_call: TRBV4-2
cdr3_aa: CASSQEAGGPADTQYF
cdr3_nt: TGTGCCAGCAGTCAAGAAGCGGGAGGGCCAGCAGATACGCAGTATTTT

j_call: TRBJ2-1
clone_size: few
d_call: .
v_call: TRBV6-1
cdr3_aa: CASSESVSLNRNEQFF
cdr3_nt: TGTGCCAGCAGTGAATCTGTCAGCCTGAATAGGAATGAGCAGTTCTTC

j_call: TRBJ2-1
clone_size: few
d_call: TRBD2
v_call: TRBV13
cdr3_aa: CASRQWTSGNNEQFF
cdr3_nt: TGTGCCAGCAGGCAGTGGACTAGCGGTAACAATGAGCAGTTCTTC

j_call: TRBJ1-5
clone_size: many
d_call: TRBD1
v_call: TRBV2
cdr3_aa: CASSESTGSQPQHF
cdr3_nt: TGTGCCAGCAGTGAGTCGACAGGGTCTCAGCCCCAGCATTTT

j_call: TRBJ2-5
clone_size: .
d_call: .
v_call: TRBV5-1
cdr3_aa: CASSFQWLRETQYF
cdr3_nt: TGCGCCAGCAGCTTTCAGTGGTTGCGAGAGACCCAGTACTTC

j_call: TRBJ1-4
clone_size: many
d_call: .
v_call: TRBV28
cdr3_aa: CASSLQMDEKLFF
cdr3_nt: TGTGCCAGCAGCTTACAGATGGATGAAAAACTGTTTTTT

j_call: TRBJ2-1
clone_size: .
d_call: TRBD2
v_call: TRBV12-3/TRBV12-4
cdr3_aa: CASGRTSGNFNEQFF
cdr3_nt: TGTGCCAGCGGCCGGACTAGCGGGAATTTCAATGAGCAGTTCTTC